Below, 13 T cell receptor beta chains from the same sample are listed, as sequenced in a study of cytomegalovirus exposure and HLA in healthy donors. In the PCR, 60 Vbeta and 13 Jbeta primers were used. The method was immunoSEQ multiplex PCR; TCRdb's version includes in-frame clones alone and lacks a portion of them. In the table there are around 100,000 clones, approximately 81% of which are singletons. Sequences were obtained from PBMCs. The source of these receptors is a woman younger than 35 in good health and CMV-seropositive.

The rearrangement joins TRBV18 to TRBJ1-3, with D uncertain. The CDR3 covers 14 residues. Germline CDR1 is KGHSH and CDR2 is LQKENI. Trimming shortened V by 8 bases and J by 0 bases, and 11 bases separated the two germline ends. The CDR3 DNA sequence: TGTGCCAGCCTCTTGACGGGCTCTGGAAACACCATATATTTT. Its translation is CASLLTGSGNTIYF.

This sequence joins TRBV18 and TRBJ2-3; 12 nucleotides line up with TRBD2. Per the germline V gene, CDR1 is KGHSH and CDR2 is LQKENI. Losses at the gene ends were 6 bases for V and 5 bases for J; bases not matched to a gene: 9. This CDR3 is 16 amino acids long. The CDR3: CASSQTSGSLKDTQYF. Written as DNA, the CDR3 is TGTGCCAGCTCGCAGACTAGCGGGAGTTTGAAAGATACGCAGTATTTT.

This sequence joins TRBV18 and TRBJ1-1, with a tentative D call TRBD1 (6 bases). This CDR3 spans 15 amino acids. V lost 5 bases and J lost 1, with 14 bases in between. Germline loops: CDR1 KGHSH, CDR2 LQKENI. CDR3 residues: CASSTTEGGNTEAFF. The CDR3 DNA reads as TGTGCCAGCTCAACGACAGAAGGGGGGAACACTGAAGCTTTCTTT.

The chain links TRBV2 to TRBJ2-3; TRBD2 matches 9 bases. This CDR3 is 16 amino acids long. CDR1 and CDR2 from the germline V gene are SNHLY and FYNNEI. The trim removed 4 bases at V and 2 bases at J, leaving 7 bases unmatched. The CDR3 loop is CASSVRASGITDTQYF. DNA for the CDR3: TGTGCCAGCAGTGTTCGGGCTAGCGGGATCACAGATACGCAGTATTTT.

V is TRBV19 and J is TRBJ1-1, with a possible D match to TRBD1 (6 bases). The germline CDR1 and CDR2 sequences are LNHDA and SQIVND (reference sequence). This CDR3 is 13 amino acids long. Trimming pared 4 bases from V and 8 bases from J, leaving 14 bases between. The CDR3 protein is CASSTDRYWEAFF. CDR3 nucleotide sequence: TGTGCCAGTAGTACCGACAGGTATTGGGAAGCTTTCTTT. Together with reference TRBV19 and TRBJ1-1, the CDR3 gives the full variable domain: DGGITQSPKYLFRKEGQNVTLSCEQNLNHDAMYWYRQDPGQGLRLIYYSQIVNDFQKGDIAEGYSVSREKKESFPLTVTSAQKNPTAFYLCASSTDRYWEAFFGQGTRLTVV.

CDR3 in amino acids: CASSQGGRIDYGYTF. CDR3 in DNA: TGTGCCAGCAGCCAAGGGGGCCGGATAGACTATGGCTACACCTTC. The rearrangement links TRBV5-4 to TRBJ1-2; 7 bases are shared with TRBD1. CDR1 and CDR2 (germline): SGHNT, YYREEE (reference sequence). The CDR3 runs 15 residues. Trimming at V came to 4 bases and at J to 3 bases, leaving 9 bases not matched to a gene.

J is TRBJ1-5 and V is TRBV4-2; possibly TRBD1 for D (5 bases). Trimming removed 0 bases at V and 5 bases at J, with 14 bases between. The CDR3 loop spans 16 amino acids. Germline V lookup: CDR1 LGHNA, CDR2 YNFKEQ. The CDR3 loop reads CASSQDAQGRDQPQHF. The DNA of the CDR3 is TGTGCCAGCAGCCAAGACGCGCAGGGTAGGGATCAGCCCCAGCATTTT.

This chain connects TRBV15 to TRBJ2-1; 9 bases line up with TRBD2. Germline V CDR1 and CDR2: LNHNV, YYDKDF (reference sequence). V was clipped by 0 bases and J by 5 bases; unmatched bases: 8. The CDR3 has 17 amino acids. CDR3 residues: CATSRDELLAGNNEQFF. The CDR3 region has the DNA TGTGCCACCAGCAGAGATGAGTTACTAGCGGGCAACAATGAGCAGTTCTTC.

The rearrangement joins TRBV28 to TRBJ1-3; D gene uncertain. CDR3 length: 12 amino acids. Germline loops: CDR1 MDHEN, CDR2 SYDVKM. Trimming left V 2 bases short and J 7 bases short, with 6 bases between. CDR3 nucleotide sequence: TGTGCCAGCAGTTTACCGGGGAACACCATATATTTT. Translating it yields CASSLPGNTIYF.

The chain carries TRBV6-1 and TRBJ2-1, with TRBD2 matching over 7 bases. This CDR3 comprises 15 residues. Unmatched junction bases numbered 7, after V lost 2 bases and J lost 6 bases. The germline V gene has CDR1 MNHNS and CDR2 SASEGT. Written as DNA, the CDR3 is TGTGCCAGCAGTGAATTTTGGACGGGGGGCAATGAGCAGTTCTTC. It yields the protein CASSEFWTGGNEQFF.

The chain has TRBV7-9 and TRBJ1-2; 7 bases match TRBD1. V shed 3 bases, J shed 8 bases, and the junction held 18 bases outside the gene matches. Looked up from germline, CDR1 is SEHNR and CDR2 is FQNEAQ (reference sequence). CDR3 length equals 17 residues. CDR3 sequence: CASSFSARGRGRWGYTF. CDR3 in DNA: TGTGCCAGCAGCTTCAGCGCGCGTGGCAGGGGGAGATGGGGCTACACCTTC. Full variable domain (remainder filled in from reference TRBV7-9 and TRBJ1-2): DTGVSQNPRHKITKRGQNVTFRCDPISEHNRLYWYRQTLGQGPEFLTYFQNEAQLEKSRLLSDRFSAERPKGSFSTLEIQRTEQGDSAMYLCASSFSARGRGRWGYTFGSGTRLTVV.

V is TRBV7-9 and J is TRBJ1-4; D is unresolved. Germline V lookup: CDR1 SEHNR, CDR2 FQNEAQ (reference sequence). There are 17 residues in the CDR3. V shed 4 bases and J shed 0 bases, with 15 bases lying between them. The CDR3 spells CASSSRLQFATNEKLFF. DNA of the CDR3: TGTGCCAGCAGCTCCCGGCTACAGTTTGCAACTAATGAAAAACTGTTTTTT.

This chain connects TRBV27 to TRBJ2-7; TRBD1 agrees at 7 bases. Per the germline V gene, CDR1 is MNHEY and CDR2 is SMNVEV (reference sequence). The ends lost 6 bases at V and 5 bases at J; junction bases unmatched: 4. The CDR3 runs to 12 residues. The CDR3 loop reads CASSPTGHEQYF. As DNA, the CDR3 is TGTGCCAGCAGCCCGACAGGGCACGAGCAGTACTTC.